These T cell receptor beta chains were read from a single sample in a study of breast tumors, draining lymph nodes, adjacent tissues. Via MiXCR, TCRdb re-called the multiplex PCR reads, giving one row per CDR3 protein. The sample holds some 250,000 distinct CDR3 sequences, nearly 35% seen once. The sample consisted of axillary lymph node tissue. All receptors derive from a female donor with breast cancer. Some clones in this sample may be carry-over from other donors' samples. Each CDR3 is given with its conserved first and last residue. Each record gives: D gene, V gene, clone size, J gene, CDR3 protein, CDR3 DNA. A D gene is named only where the DNA matches it firmly. Size is omitted from some rows. Given values are once, few, many or a class for expanded clones.

-,TRBV24-1,many,TRBJ2-1,CATSDGGGRSEQFF,TGTGCCACCAGTGATGGTGGGGGCCGAAGTGAGCAGTTCTTC
-,TRBV5-6,many,TRBJ2-5,CASSLAFLRETQYF,TGTGCCAGCAGCTTGGCTTTTTTGAGAGAGACCCAGTACTTC
-,TRBV11-3,few,TRBJ2-1,CASSFPIYYNEQFF,TGTGCCAGCAGCTTCCCTATATACTACAATGAGCAGTTCTTC
-,TRBV6-6,-,TRBJ1-2,CASSYQGAWGYTF,TGTGCCAGCAGTTATCAGGGTGCATGGGGCTACACCTTC
TRBD2,TRBV19,many,TRBJ2-1,CASSMGLAGGPEQFF,TGTGCCAGTAGTATGGGACTAGCGGGAGGGCCGGAGCAGTTCTTC
TRBD2,TRBV2,-,TRBJ2-1,CASRASGGAYPEQFF,TGTGCCAGCAGGGCTAGCGGGGGGGCCTATCCTGAGCAGTTCTTC
-,TRBV7-8,many,TRBJ2-5,CASSLGLRRHEETQYF,TGTGCCAGCAGCTTGGGACTTCGCAGACACGAAGAGACCCAGTACTTC
-,TRBV18,many,TRBJ1-5,CASSPSRDNQPQHF,TGTGCCAGCTCACCAAGTCGAGATAATCAGCCCCAGCATTTT
TRBD2,TRBV5-4,many,TRBJ2-2,CASSLGLAGGRGELFF,TGTGCCAGCAGCCTAGGACTAGCGGGAGGTCGAGGGGAGCTGTTTTTT
TRBD2,TRBV5-8,few,TRBJ2-5,CASSVPGLAGETQYF,TGTGCCAGCAGCGTTCCGGGACTAGCGGGAGAGACCCAGTACTTC
-,TRBV19,-,TRBJ1-2,CASSIPRVGGSDYGYTF,TGTGCCAGTAGTATCCCCCGGGTCGGGGGGAGCGACTATGGCTACACCTTC
-,TRBV6-5,many,TRBJ1-5,CASSPLTSNQPQHF,TGTGCCAGCAGTCCTTTGACAAGCAATCAGCCCCAGCATTTT
-,TRBV6-5,-,TRBJ2-5,CASSLTVNQETQYF,TGTGCCAGCAGCCTGACTGTAAACCAAGAGACCCAGTACTTC
-,TRBV2,many,TRBJ2-2,CASSPPGHNTGELFF,TGTGCCAGCAGTCCTCCGGGACACAACACCGGGGAGCTGTTTTTT
-,TRBV11-3,-,TRBJ2-5,CASSLRGGTTGETQYF,TGTGCCAGCAGCTTAAGGGGGGGGACCACCGGGGAGACCCAGTACTTC
-,TRBV20-1,many,TRBJ2-5,CSARDGLGQGRETQYF,TGCAGTGCTAGAGATGGTCTAGGGCAGGGACGAGAGACCCAGTACTTC
-,TRBV7-2,-,TRBJ1-4,CASSLDGTLNNEKLFF,TGTGCCAGCAGCTTGGATGGGACTCTCAATAATGAAAAACTGTTTTTT
-,TRBV6-5,many,TRBJ1-6,CASSHSPGNNSPLHF,TGTGCCAGCAGTCACTCGCCGGGTAACAATTCACCCCTCCACTTT
TRBD2,TRBV5-6,-,TRBJ2-6,CASSIAGGTGANVLTF,TGTGCCAGCAGCATTGCGGGAGGCACCGGGGCCAACGTCCTGACTTTC
TRBD1,TRBV6-6,-,TRBJ2-7,CASSPIPGQGGGYEQYF,TGTGCCAGCAGTCCCATCCCTGGACAGGGCGGAGGGTACGAGCAGTACTTC
-,TRBV19,many,TRBJ1-2,CASSIGEGGYGYTF,TGTGCCAGTAGTATAGGGGAGGGGGGCTATGGCTACACCTTC
-,TRBV19,many,TRBJ1-2,CASRQPGLTYGYTF,TGTGCCAGTAGACAGCCGGGACTGACCTATGGCTACACCTTC
TRBD1,TRBV13,many,TRBJ1-2,CASSSRQGGYGYTF,TGTGCCAGCAGCTCCCGACAGGGGGGCTATGGCTACACCTTC
TRBD2,TRBV30,few,TRBJ2-3,CAWSPGLASDTQYF,TGTGCCTGGAGTCCGGGACTAGCATCTGATACGCAGTATTTT
TRBD2,TRBV7-9,-,TRBJ2-5,CASRIVNSGGWGEPQYF,TGTGCCAGCAGAATAGTCAATAGCGGGGGCTGGGGGGAGCCCCAGTACTTC
-,TRBV5-6,many,TRBJ2-1,CASSHGTRPHEQFF,TGTGCCAGCAGCCACGGGACTCGCCCGCATGAGCAGTTCTTC
TRBD1,TRBV7-2,once,TRBJ2-7,CASSLEGAFYEQYF,TGTGCCAGCAGCTTAGAGGGGGCCTTCTACGAGCAGTACTTC
-,TRBV2,-,TRBJ2-7,CASSVPGPSYEQYF,TGTGCCAGCAGCGTGCCTGGGCCGAGCTACGAGCAGTACTTC
TRBD1,TRBV6-6,-,TRBJ2-3,CASSVQGADTQYF,TGTGCCAGCAGTGTCCAGGGGGCAGATACGCAGTATTTT
-,TRBV5-1,-,TRBJ2-5,CASSFGPNSQETQYF,TGCGCCAGCAGCTTCGGCCCGAACTCTCAAGAGACCCAGTACTTC
-,TRBV4-2,many,TRBJ2-2,CASSQGFTFRGRGTGELFF,TGTGCCAGCAGCCAAGGCTTTACCTTTCGTGGTAGGGGCACCGGGGAGCTGTTTTTT
TRBD2,TRBV20-1,-,TRBJ2-3,CSARVLVGGTQYF,TGCAGTGCTAGAGTGTTGGTGGGAGGGACGCAGTATTTT
-,TRBV5-1,many,TRBJ2-3,CASSTQEADTQYF,TGCGCCAGCAGTACGCAGGAGGCAGATACGCAGTATTTT
-,TRBV7-2,many,TRBJ1-4,CASSRGLNEKLFF,TGTGCCAGCAGCCGGGGCCTCAATGAAAAACTGTTTTTT